The next 18 T cell receptor beta chains were all read from a single sample in a study of regulatory T cells in long-lasting Graves disease. Indicated time point: persistent/refractory GD, antithyroid drugs over 5 years with positive TRAb. PBMC RNA served as the TCR library source. Arm-PCR of CDR3 regions and iRepertoire HTBI primers were used to build TCR beta libraries. TCRdb itself ran the multiplex PCR reads through MiXCR, one entry per CDR3 protein. The sample yields a few hundred thousand distinct CDR3 sequences, more than 20% seen once. Sequencing was performed on peripheral blood mononuclear cells (PBMCs), taken when the disease was refractory, from a patient treated with antithyroid drugs. Receptors were obtained from a female donor with Graves disease.

The chain carries TRBV28 and TRBJ2-1, with D possibly TRBD1 on 6 matching bases. Trimming took 6 bases from V and 7 from J, leaving 19 bases between them. The CDR3 has 15 residues. The germline CDR1 and CDR2 sequences are MDHEN and SYDVKM. CDR3 residues: CASRGGPRYGNEQFF. CDR3 nucleotide sequence: TGTGCCAGCAGAGGGGGACCACGCTATGGGAATGAGCAGTTCTTC.

This clonotype was detected many times. The V and J genes are TRBV7-8 and TRBJ2-7; the D gene is possibly TRBD1 (6 bases). Germline V gene data show CDR1 as SGHVS and CDR2 as FQNEAQ. There are 12 residues in the CDR3. V was cut by 3 bases and J by 6 bases, with 9 bases left in between. DNA of the CDR3: TGTGCCAGCAGCTTCACAGGGAGCGAGCAGTACTTC. It translates to CASSFTGSEQYF.

This chain connects TRBV19 to TRBJ2-2, with D hard to call. Germline lookup yields CDR1 LNHDA and CDR2 SQIVND (reference sequence). The CDR3 sequence is 15 residues long. Trimming took 5 bases from V and 0 from J, leaving 10 bases between them. The CDR3 DNA sequence: TGTGCCAGTAGTCCGAGTCAAGCGAACACCGGGGAGCTGTTTTTT. It translates to CASSPSQANTGELFF. Together with reference TRBV19 and TRBJ2-2, the CDR3 gives the full variable domain: DGGITQSPKYLFRKEGQNVTLSCEQNLNHDAMYWYRQDPGQGLRLIYYSQIVNDFQKGDIAEGYSVSREKKESFPLTVTSAQKNPTAFYLCASSPSQANTGELFFGEGSRLTVL.

This clonotype came up a few times. The chain is built from TRBV27 and TRBJ2-3; D call uncertain. Trimming shortened V by 5 bases and J by 1 base, and 13 bases separated the two germline ends. The CDR3 length is 15 residues. Germline-derived CDR1 and CDR2 are MNHEY and SMNVEV (reference sequence). The CDR3 region has the DNA TGTGCCAGCAGTCCTGTGACCGACGGCACAGATACGCAGTATTTT. Its protein product is CASSPVTDGTDTQYF.

This clonotype was seen repeatedly, ten times or more. The CDR3 region has the DNA TGTGCCAGCGGACAGGGGACCCTCTATGGCTACACCTTC. It encodes CASGQGTLYGYTF. V gene TRBV6-1 combines with J gene TRBJ1-2; 9 bases map to TRBD1. The CDR3 contains 13 residues. With V trimmed by 8 bases and J by 4 bases, 5 bases remained unmatched. Germline CDR1 and CDR2: MNHNS and SASEGT.

This clonotype was detected ten times or more. This chain connects TRBV28 to TRBJ2-7, with D uncertain. The V gene's germline CDR1 is MDHEN and CDR2 SYDVKM. The CDR3 totals 11 residues. Between the trimmed V and J ends, which lost 5 bases and 3 bases, there was a span of 5 bases. The CDR3 region is CASSPFYEQYF. The CDR3 DNA sequence: TGTGCCAGCAGTCCTTTCTACGAGCAGTACTTC.

Many counts were recorded for this clonotype. The rearrangement joins TRBV28 to TRBJ2-7; weak D call: TRBD1 (5 bases). V was pared by 3 bases and J by 3 bases, with 15 bases between. Germline lookup yields CDR1 MDHEN and CDR2 SYDVKM. The CDR3 contains 15 residues. CDR3 loop: CASSLGPGLGYEQYF. The CDR3 nucleotides are TGTGCCAGCAGTTTGGGGCCAGGTCTGGGCTACGAGCAGTACTTC.

The V gene is TRBV29-1, the J gene TRBJ1-2; 7 bases line up with TRBD1. Germline V lookup: CDR1 SQVTM, CDR2 ANQGSEA. This CDR3 is built from 12 residues. V dropped 6 bases and J dropped 4; count of bases not matched to a gene: 5. The CDR3 loop is CSVTGQSYGYTF. For the CDR3, the DNA is TGCAGCGTCACGGGACAGAGCTATGGCTACACCTTC.

This clonotype was counted a few times. The chain has TRBV11-2 and TRBJ1-5, with 7 positions matching TRBD1. Germline values: CDR1 SGHAT, CDR2 FQNNGV. V was pared by 5 bases and J by 12 bases, with 10 bases of the junction left unmatched. The CDR3 runs to 13 residues. DNA for the CDR3: TGTGCCAGCAGCCTCCCCGGCGGGGACAGCCAGCATTTT. Encoded protein: CASSLPGGDSQHF.

This clonotype was recorded at least ten times. V gene TRBV2 combines with J gene TRBJ2-5; D is undetermined. The CDR3 spans 12 residues. Trimming removed 6 bases from V and 7 bases from J, with 12 bases in between. Germline V lookup: CDR1 SNHLY, CDR2 FYNNEI. The CDR3, as DNA: TGTGCCAGCAGACCCACTGGGTGGACCCAGTACTTC. This gives the protein CASRPTGWTQYF.

The chain uses TRBV7-2 and TRBJ1-1; D not certain. The CDR3 extends over 16 amino acids. The V end was cut by 1 base, the J end by 10 bases, with 22 bases between. The germline V gene has CDR1 SGHTA and CDR2 FQGNSA. In DNA, the CDR3 is TGTGCCAGCAGCTTAGAGGCTCGAGGCGGATTGCTGGGAGCTTTCTTT. Protein sequence: CASSLEARGGLLGAFF.

In its sample, this clonotype was seen a few times. This chain joins TRBV20-1 and TRBJ2-7; TRBD1 might be the D (6 bases). This CDR3 region has 14 residues. The V end was cut by 3 bases, the J end by 5 bases, with 17 bases between. Germline values: CDR1 DFQATT, CDR2 SNEGSKA (reference sequence). Written as DNA, the CDR3 is TGCAGTGCTAGTATCCCGACAGGAACGGACGAGCAGTACTTC. It specifies CSASIPTGTDEQYF.

This clonotype has a count of ten or more. The V gene is TRBV3-1, the J gene TRBJ1-5, with no clear D. V was cut by 1 base and J by 3 bases, with 4 bases left in between. The CDR3 totals 13 residues. In germline, CDR1 is LGHDT, CDR2 YNNKEL (reference sequence). The CDR3 coding sequence is TGTGCCAGCAGCCAAGGTAACAATCAGCCCCAGCATTTT. This sequence encodes CASSQGNNQPQHF.

This clonotype has at least ten counts. The CDR3 spells CSARVAGGPNEQYF. In DNA form, the CDR3 reads TGCAGTGCTAGAGTAGCGGGAGGGCCCAACGAGCAGTACTTC. V gene TRBV20-1 combines with J gene TRBJ2-7; 11 bases line up with TRBD2. The CDR3 contains 14 residues. The trim removed 1 base at V and 5 bases at J, leaving 4 bases unmatched. In germline, CDR1 is DFQATT, CDR2 SNEGSKA (reference sequence).

The chain uses TRBV14 and TRBJ1-3; D gene ambiguous. Germline loops: CDR1 SGHDN, CDR2 FVKESK. The V and J ends lost 3 bases and 10 bases respectively, with 7 bases between them. CDR3 length: 11 amino acids. The CDR3 DNA follows: TGTGCCAGCAGCCAGCTCGCGACCATATATTTT. Translation gives CASSQLATIYF.

This clonotype was detected only a few times. The chain joins TRBV9 to TRBJ2-3; D may correspond to TRBD1 or TRBD2 (6 bases each). The V end was cut by 1 base, the J end by 0 bases, with 9 bases between. The V gene's germline CDR1 is SGDLS and CDR2 YYNGEE. This CDR3 has 15 residues. CDR3 in amino acids: CASSVWGASTDTQYF. DNA of the CDR3: TGTGCCAGCAGCGTATGGGGGGCGAGCACAGATACGCAGTATTTT.

This clonotype was seen repeatedly, ten times or more. J is TRBJ2-7 and V is TRBV6-1; 9 bases line up with TRBD1. With 4 bases clipped from V and 4 bases from J, the junction kept 5 bases outside the gene matches. CDR1 and CDR2 from the germline V gene are MNHNS and SASEGT. The CDR3 has 14 amino acids. The CDR3 region is CASSGGQGPYEQYF. CDR3 bases: TGTGCCAGCAGTGGAGGACAGGGGCCTTACGAGCAGTACTTC.

This clonotype turned up a few times. The CDR3 spells CASSRDILYGYTF. The CDR3 nucleotides read TGTGCCAGCAGTCGGGACATTCTTTATGGCTACACCTTC. The chain uses TRBV6-1 and TRBJ1-2; tentatively, D is TRBD1 (6 bases). The CDR3 consists of 13 residues. Trimming took off 5 bases at V and 5 bases at J, with 12 bases between the two ends. In germline, CDR1 is MNHNS, CDR2 SASEGT.